Sequencing of this T cell receptor (beta chain) was carried out in a study of T cells in Graves' hyperthyroidism and ophthalmopathy. Findings of the study overall: Ophthalmopathy cases were set apart from stable hyperthyroidism by a 13 V-J model.

This clonotype appeared many times. Its cognate antigen is unknown. The V end lost 1 base, the J end lost 3 bases, and 10 bases lay between the germline ends. This CDR3 region has 14 residues. Investigators excluded patients with uncontrolled infection, other autoimmune disease, pregnancy or lactation. A roughly 10 ml volume of fresh peripheral blood provided the PBMCs. Amplified TCR beta CDR3 regions derived from RNA transcripts. HTBI primers drove first-round RT-PCR of the TCR CDR3. TCRdb independently ran MiXCR on the multiplex PCR reads; one entry per CDR3 protein. The sample lists 530,000 or so distinct CDR3 sequences; around 22% were seen once.

This TCR derives from a woman aged 30 to 39 with Graves' ophthalmopathy. The V call is TRBV12-3 or TRBV12-4, the J call TRBJ2-7; D is undetermined. Sequenced: blood. The DNA for the CDR3 is TGTGCCAGCAGTTTAGGTATTTCTGGCTACGAGCAGTACTTC. Translation: CASSLGISGYEQYF.